The rows below give T cell receptor beta chains drawn from one sample of a study of T cells after yellow fever vaccination. From the 5' RACE reads, TCRdb called clonotypes with MiXCR, one entry per CDR3 protein. Of approximately 300,000 distinct CDR3 sequences in the sample, 8.7% are singletons; the top ten hold about 20%. Sequencing was performed on PBMCs, taken on the day of the first yellow fever vaccination. Every receptor here comes from a man younger than 35 who received the YFV17D yellow fever vaccine. The CDR3 runs from the conserved cysteine through the conserved F or W. Each record gives: clone size, D gene, V gene, J gene, CDR3 protein, CDR3 DNA. The D gene is left open where the match is weak. Rows may omit the clone size; those that give it use once, few, many or a size class.

>-|-|TRBV18|TRBJ1-6
CASSPNRTGRNSPLHF
TGTGCCAGCTCACCAAATAGAACAGGGCGCAATTCACCCCTCCACTTT
>many|-|TRBV7-2|TRBJ1-3
CASRLEGDTIYF
TGTGCCAGCAGGCTCGAGGGCGACACCATATATTTT
>-|-|TRBV24-1|TRBJ2-3
CATSDPGRGDTQYF
TGTGCCACCAGTGATCCGGGACGGGGAGATACGCAGTATTTT
>-|TRBD2|TRBV18|TRBJ2-3
CASSPERGGADTQYF
TGTGCCAGCTCACCCGAGCGGGGCGGCGCAGATACGCAGTATTTT
>-|-|TRBV11-2|TRBJ1-5
CASSPDGAEPQHF
TGTGCCAGCAGCCCAGACGGCGCGGAGCCCCAGCATTTT
>many|-|TRBV7-2|TRBJ1-6
CASSAGGRKNSPLHF
TGTGCCAGCAGCGCCGGTGGGCGAAAAAATTCACCCCTCCACTTT
>few|-|TRBV16|TRBJ1-1
CASSPSRQGNTEAFF
TGTGCCAGCAGCCCTTCAAGGCAGGGCAACACTGAAGCTTTCTTT
>many|-|TRBV20-1|TRBJ2-1
CSARDTRRATNNEQFF
TGCAGTGCTAGAGATACTCGTCGGGCGACTAACAATGAGCAGTTCTTC
>few|TRBD1|TRBV7-8|TRBJ2-5
CASSSIQGVETQYF
TGTGCCAGCAGCTCCATACAGGGGGTAGAGACCCAGTACTTC
>few|-|TRBV6-2/TRBV6-3|TRBJ1-1
CASSRSSPNTEAFF
TGTGCCAGCAGCCGATCCTCCCCCAACACTGAAGCTTTCTTT
>few|TRBD2|TRBV27|TRBJ2-7
CASTSRGYEQYF
TGTGCCAGCACTTCGCGGGGGTACGAGCAGTACTTC
>few|-|TRBV12-3/TRBV12-4|TRBJ2-1
CASSLDWDDEQFF
TGTGCCAGCAGTTTAGATTGGGACGATGAGCAGTTCTTC
>-|-|TRBV6-6|TRBJ2-6
CAGLNSGANVLTF
TGTGCCGGACTAAACTCTGGGGCCAACGTCCTGACTTTC
>few|TRBD1|TRBV7-9|TRBJ2-7
CASSDPGQVFYEQYF
TGTGCCAGCAGCGACCCGGGACAGGTTTTCTACGAGCAGTACTTC
>few|TRBD1|TRBV5-6|TRBJ1-1
CASSLEDRGSEAFF
TGTGCCAGCAGCTTGGAGGACAGGGGTTCGGAAGCTTTCTTT
>few|-|TRBV5-1|TRBJ2-3
CASSLADVTDTQYF
TGCGCCAGCAGCTTGGCAGACGTCACAGATACGCAGTATTTT
>many|TRBD1|TRBV9|TRBJ2-2
CASSFRGRTGELFF
TGTGCCAGCAGCTTCAGGGGGCGAACCGGGGAGCTGTTTTTT
>-|-|TRBV19|TRBJ2-1
CASSISQGTLHEQFF
TGTGCCAGTAGTATTTCCCAGGGGACCCTCCATGAGCAGTTCTTC
>few|TRBD1|TRBV27|TRBJ1-4
CASSPLSGQRKLFF
TGTGCCAGCAGTCCCCTTTCGGGACAGAGGAAACTGTTTTTT
>many|-|TRBV5-6|TRBJ1-1
CASSYRDTAFF
TGTGCCAGCAGCTACCGGGACACGGCTTTCTTT
>-|TRBD1|TRBV7-6|TRBJ2-3
CASSSSGTGRNFTQYF
TGTGCCAGCAGCTCTTCCGGGACAGGGCGTAATTTTACGCAGTATTTT
>-|-|TRBV29-1|TRBJ2-1
CSVRGRQGLNEQFF
TGCAGCGTGAGGGGTCGACAGGGACTCAATGAGCAGTTCTTC
>few|-|TRBV9|TRBJ2-5
CASSVLGIHQETQYF
TGTGCCAGCAGCGTGCTCGGGATACACCAAGAGACCCAGTACTTC